These 3 T cell receptor beta chains share one sample of origin, sequenced in a study of T cells in Graves' hyperthyroidism and ophthalmopathy. What was amplified from RNA transcripts were TCR beta CDR3 regions. A set of HTBI primers served as the primers for a first-round RT-PCR of the TCR CDR3. MiXCR, applied by TCRdb to the multiplex PCR reads, yields one record per CDR3 protein. The top ten clones hold 9.2% of a sample with about 360,000 distinct CDR3 sequences, about 13% of them seen once. Sequencing input: blood. These receptors came from a woman between 18 and 30 years old with Graves' hyperthyroidism.

This clonotype was observed many times. The rearrangement joins TRBV18 to TRBJ2-2, with D tentatively TRBD2 (6 bases). The CDR3 covers 14 residues. Germline V gene sequence: CDR1 KGHSH, CDR2 LQKENI. The ends were cut back, 4 bases at V and 4 bases at J, with 10 bases in the middle. The CDR3 sequence is CASSLQEGTGELFF. CDR3 sequence (DNA): TGTGCCAGCTCACTACAGGAGGGCACCGGGGAGCTGTTTTTT.

This clonotype was counted many times. The chain couples TRBV20-1 to TRBJ2-1, with TRBD2 identical over 11 bases. V lost 2 bases to trimming and J lost 4 bases; unmatched junction nucleotides: 4. Looked up from germline, CDR1 is DFQATT and CDR2 is SNEGSKA (reference sequence). The CDR3 runs to 15 residues. CDR3 region: CSARKTSGAYNEQFF. For the CDR3, the DNA is TGCAGTGCTAGAAAGACTAGCGGGGCATACAATGAGCAGTTCTTC.

Many counts were recorded for this clonotype. The genes are TRBV20-1 and TRBJ2-7, with TRBD1 matching over 7 bases. The germline V gene has CDR1 DFQATT and CDR2 SNEGSKA (reference sequence). The CDR3 is 13 residues long. With V trimmed by 4 bases and J by 0 bases, 3 bases remained unmatched. The CDR3 spells CSATDRSSYEQYF. DNA of the CDR3: TGCAGTGCTACGGACAGGAGCTCCTACGAGCAGTACTTC.